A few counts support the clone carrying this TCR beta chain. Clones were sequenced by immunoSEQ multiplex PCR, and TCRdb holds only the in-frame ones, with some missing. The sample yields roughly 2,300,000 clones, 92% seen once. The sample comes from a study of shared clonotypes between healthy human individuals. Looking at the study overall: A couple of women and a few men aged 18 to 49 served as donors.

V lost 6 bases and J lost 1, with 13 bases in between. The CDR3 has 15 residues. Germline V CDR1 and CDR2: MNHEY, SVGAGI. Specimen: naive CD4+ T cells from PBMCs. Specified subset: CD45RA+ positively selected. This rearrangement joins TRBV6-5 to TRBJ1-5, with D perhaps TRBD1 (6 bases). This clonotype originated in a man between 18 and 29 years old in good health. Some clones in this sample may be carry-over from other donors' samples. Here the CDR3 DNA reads TGTGCCAGCAGCCTGGGGGGCACGAGCAATCAGCCCCAGCATTTT. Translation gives CASSLGGTSNQPQHF.